The 14 T cell receptor beta chains reported below all come from one sample, sequenced in a study of identifying expanded T cells in peripheral blood. Only in-frame clones appear in the TCRdb table, and some are missing; sequencing was by immunoSEQ multiplex PCR. This repertoire shows about 130,000 clones, 65% to 90% found once; its top ten account for about 8%. What was sequenced was blood. These receptors all stem from a person between 18 and 70 years old in good health.

The rearrangement uses TRBV10-3 and TRBJ2-7, with 8 bases identical to TRBD1. Germline trimming cut 3 bases from V and 6 bases from J; bases unmatched to any gene: 13. This CDR3 comprises 16 residues. Germline values: CDR1 ENHRY, CDR2 SYGVKD. In nucleotides, the CDR3 is TGTGCCATCAGTGAATACGCTCAGGGGGCGCTTCCCGAGCAGTACTTC. This gives the protein CAISEYAQGALPEQYF.

The J gene is TRBJ2-7, the V gene TRBV7-2, with 7 bases fitting TRBD2. V lost 6 bases, J lost 3 bases, and 11 bases stayed unmatched. The CDR3 contains 15 residues. Looked up from germline, CDR1 is SGHTA and CDR2 is FQGNSA. CDR3 in DNA: TGTGCCAGCAGTCCTCCGGGGGACTATCACTACGAGCAGTACTTC. This codes for CASSPPGDYHYEQYF. The full variable domain, in which reference TRBV7-2 and TRBJ2-7 provide the parts outside the CDR3, is GAGVSQSPSNKVTEKGKDVELRCDPISGHTALYWYRQSLGQGLEFLIYFQGNSAPDKSGLPSDRFSAERTGGSVSTLTIQRTQQEDSAVYLCASSPPGDYHYEQYFGPGTRLTVT.

This chain joins TRBV2 and TRBJ2-7; unclear D gene. Germline V gene sequence: CDR1 SNHLY, CDR2 FYNNEI. V lost 2 bases and J 6 bases, leaving 14 bases between the germline ends. This CDR3 region has 14 residues. The CDR3 bases are TGTGCCAGCAGTGAAATTTTGGGTAGGGCCGAGCAGTACTTC. Its translation: CASSEILGRAEQYF.

The gene calls are TRBV5-5 and TRBJ1-5; 10 bases map to TRBD1. This CDR3 spans 19 amino acids. CDR1 and CDR2 (germline): SGHKS, YYEKEE (reference sequence). J gave up 4 bases and V 2 bases, and 15 bases lay outside the gene matches. CDR3 DNA: TGTGCCAGCAGCTTCGAGGGACAGGGGAAACCACTCCCGAATCAGCCCCAGCATTTT. Translated, it gives CASSFEGQGKPLPNQPQHF. The full variable domain, completed using reference TRBV5-5 and TRBJ1-5, is DAGVTQSPTHLIKTRGQQVTLRCSPISGHKSVSWYQQVLGQGPQFIFQYYEKEERGRGNFPDRFSARQFPNYSSELNVNALLLGDSALYLCASSFEGQGKPLPNQPQHFGDGTRLSIL.

The chain combines TRBV5-5 with TRBJ1-1; TRBD1 matches at 7 bases. V gave up 4 bases and J gave up 4 bases; unmatched junction bases: 7. Germline-derived CDR1 and CDR2 are SGHKS and YYEKEE (reference sequence). The CDR3 is made up of 14 amino acids. CDR3 bases: TGTGCCAGCAGCGTGACAGGGCCTGTCACTGAAGCTTTCTTT. It codes for CASSVTGPVTEAFF.

The CDR3 reads CASSPVSGDNYGYTF. CDR3 sequence (DNA): TGCGCCAGCAGCCCCGTATCAGGGGATAACTATGGCTACACCTTC. This sequence joins TRBV5-1 and TRBJ1-2; TRBD1 is a possible D gene (6 bases). CDR3 size: 15 residues. V lost 4 bases to trimming and J lost 1 base, with 14 bases between them. Germline V lookup: CDR1 SGHRS, CDR2 YFSETQ.

The V call is TRBV6-5, the J call TRBJ1-2; D is unresolved. The germline CDR1 and CDR2 sequences are MNHEY and SVGAGI. Deletions cut 5 bases from V and 4 bases from J, with 5 bases between. The CDR3 extends over 11 amino acids. The CDR3 bases are TGTGCCAGCAGTCATGGCTATGGCTACACCTTC. Its protein is CASSHGYGYTF.

The chain uses TRBV27 and TRBJ1-1, with D perhaps matching TRBD1 (6 bases). Deletions cut 6 bases from V and 2 bases from J, with 22 bases between. Germline CDR1 is MNHEY and CDR2 is SMNVEV (reference sequence). The CDR3 consists of 17 residues. The CDR3 here is CASSSRNQGHRNTEAFF. CDR3 nucleotide sequence: TGTGCCAGCAGCTCCCGAAACCAGGGACACCGTAACACTGAAGCTTTCTTT.

This chain joins TRBV4-1 and TRBJ1-2; unclear D gene. This CDR3 has 16 amino acids. V dropped 1 base and J dropped 4 bases, with 16 bases sitting between them. CDR1 and CDR2 from the germline V gene are MGHRA and YSYEKL. As DNA, the CDR3 is TGCGCCAGCAGCCAAGTGAGCGGTAAGGGAAGCTATGGCTACACCTTC. Encoded protein: CASSQVSGKGSYGYTF.

The chain recombines TRBV6-5 with TRBJ1-2, with TRBD1 as a possible D gene (5 bases). The germline V and J ends were trimmed by 4 bases and 0 bases, with 9 bases remaining between them. CDR1 and CDR2 (germline): MNHEY, SVGAGI. The CDR3 sequence is 14 residues long. The chain's CDR3 is CASSWTNSNYGYTF. The CDR3 DNA reads as TGTGCCAGCAGTTGGACAAATTCTAACTATGGCTACACCTTC.

V is TRBV19 and J is TRBJ2-1; D remains ambiguous. The germline V and J ends were trimmed by 6 bases and 0 bases, with 12 bases remaining between them. This CDR3 spans 15 amino acids. The germline gives CDR1 LNHDA, CDR2 SQIVND (reference sequence). The CDR3 DNA reads as TGTGCCAGTAGGGTGGGGTCCAGCTCCTACAATGAGCAGTTCTTC. Its translation is CASRVGSSSYNEQFF.

CDR3 nucleotide sequence: TGTGCCAGCAGTTTACGGGGCGAGGATGAAGCTTTCTTT. Translating it yields CASSLRGEDEAFF. The chain links TRBV27 to TRBJ1-1; D might be TRBD1 (5 bases). The CDR3 totals 13 residues. The V gene lost 2 bases and the J gene lost 7 bases, with 11 bases spanning the gap. Germline V CDR1 and CDR2: MNHEY, SMNVEV (reference sequence).

This clone has a handful of counts. This rearrangement joins TRBV19 to TRBJ2-1; 12 nucleotides agree with TRBD1. The junction had 10 bases not matched to a gene; V was cut back by 8 bases and J by 8 bases. The CDR3 length is 15 residues. Per the germline V gene, CDR1 is LNHDA and CDR2 is SQIVND (reference sequence). CDR3 sequence: CASQLGGQGAYEQFF. CDR3 nucleotide sequence: TGTGCCAGTCAATTAGGGGGACAGGGGGCATATGAGCAGTTCTTC.

This clone has only one observation. V and J are TRBV5-4 and TRBJ2-5; D is uncertain. This CDR3 contains 18 residues. Trimming shortened V by 0 bases and J by 2 bases, and 20 bases separated the two germline ends. Per the germline V gene, CDR1 is SGHNT and CDR2 is YYREEE (reference sequence). The CDR3 bases are TGTGCCAGCAGCTTGGTAGTACGGTCCGGACGGCCTCAAGAGACCCAGTACTTC. Translation gives CASSLVVRSGRPQETQYF.